The clone carrying this T cell receptor beta chain was observed a few times. What it binds is not known. PCR employed 60 Vbeta and 13 Jbeta primers. Some clones are missing from TCRdb's copy, which holds only in-frame ones; the method was immunoSEQ multiplex PCR. The data contain under 150,000 clones, 81% of them singletons. These data are taken from a study of cytomegalovirus exposure and HLA in healthy donors. Study-wide context: In an earlier analysis, around 100 million unique TCR beta sequences were found from some 200 million T cells.

Study conclusions and caveats: Sequencing had likely introduced a cluster of highly shared sequence variants as an artifact. Earlier analysis yielded a pattern in which most TCR beta V segments were productive about 90% or about 30% of the time.

This receptor was obtained from a woman between 25 and 40 years old in good health and CMV-seronegative. Material for sequencing was PBMCs.

Here the CDR3 DNA reads TGTGCCAGCAGCGCCTTGGACAGGGGAGGAACTGAAGCTTTCTTT. Translating gives CASSALDRGGTEAFF. The rearrangement joins TRBV6-5 to TRBJ1-1, with TRBD1 identical over 9 bases. J was trimmed by 5 bases and V by 6 bases; bases with no gene match: 10. CDR1 and CDR2 (germline): MNHEY, SVGAGI. The CDR3 loop spans 15 amino acids.